A selection of T cell receptor beta chains follows, all from one sample in a study of cytomegalovirus exposure and HLA in healthy donors. The repertoire was sequenced with immunoSEQ multiplex PCR; TCRdb's copy has only in-frame clones and lacks some. The sample contains around 99,000 clones, approximately 70% of which appear only once. Material: PBMCs. The receptors here all came from a man in his forties or fifties in good health and CMV-seronegative. CDR3s include the opening cysteine and the closing phenylalanine or tryptophan. The D gene is left open where the match is weak. Expanded clones are given a class, and other clones once, few, many or no size at all.

D | J | size | V | DNA | CDR3
. | TRBJ1-4 | . | TRBV7-9 | TGTGCCAGCACACCGAGTGCGGGAAAACTGTTTTTT | CASTPSAGKLFF
TRBD1 | TRBJ1-4 | . | TRBV28 | TGTGCCAGCAGTTTCGGGGGACAGTCTAATGAAAAACTGTTTTTT | CASSFGGQSNEKLFF
. | TRBJ2-5 | few | TRBV5-6 | TGTGCCAGCAGCTTCTGGACTAATGCAGAGACCCAGTACTTC | CASSFWTNAETQYF
. | TRBJ1-2 | . | TRBV4-3 | TGCGCCAGCAGCCACATCGGCAGGGCCCCTAACTATGGCTACCCCTTC | CASSHIGRAPNYGYPF
TRBD1 | TRBJ1-4 | . | TRBV5-1 | TGCGCCACCAGCTCGACAGGGAATGAAAAACTGTTTTTT | CATSSTGNEKLFF
TRBD1 | TRBJ2-7 | . | TRBV28 | TGTGCCAGCAGTTTATATGACAGGGGGCACTACGAGCAGTACTTC | CASSLYDRGHYEQYF
. | TRBJ1-1 | . | TRBV18 | TGTGCCAGCTCTCGACAGGACCTGAACACTGAAGCTTTCTTT | CASSRQDLNTEAFF
. | TRBJ1-1 | . | TRBV6-4 | TGTGCCAGCAGTGAATCGGGGGAGGGGACTGAAGCTTTCTTT | CASSESGEGTEAFF
. | TRBJ1-3 | . | TRBV7-9 | TGTGCCAGCAGCTCGGTCCGGGGAAACACCATATATTTT | CASSSVRGNTIYF
TRBD1 | TRBJ2-3 | . | TRBV7-9 | TGTGCCAGCAGCTTACTGGGGACAGGGGTAGAAGATACGCAGTATTTT | CASSLLGTGVEDTQYF
. | TRBJ1-5 | . | TRBV21-1 | TGTGCCAGCAGCAAATCCGGACAGGGGCCCCTAAGAGATCAGCCCCAGCATTTT | CASSKSGQGPLRDQPQHF
TRBD1 | TRBJ1-1 | . | TRBV9 | TGTGCCAGCAGCAAACGACAGGGGGCGGGAGAGGATGAAGCTTTCTTT | CASSKRQGAGEDEAFF
TRBD2 | TRBJ2-1 | . | TRBV6-5 | TGTGCCAGCAGTTCCGGGACTAGCGGGGGCGAGCAGTTCTTC | CASSSGTSGGEQFF
. | TRBJ2-3 | few | TRBV13 | TGTGCCAGCAGCTTACTTTCAGATACGCAGTATTTT | CASSLLSDTQYF
. | TRBJ1-1 | . | TRBV13 | TGTGCCAGCAGCTATCAGTTGGACACTGAAGCTTTCTTT | CASSYQLDTEAFF
TRBD1 | TRBJ1-6 | . | TRBV27 | TGTGCCAGCAGTATAGACCCGACAGGGTTAAATTCACCCCTCCACTTT | CASSIDPTGLNSPLHF
. | TRBJ2-2 | . | TRBV6-6 | TGTGCCAGCAGTTACTCCGTAGCGAACACCGGGGAGCTGTTTTTT | CASSYSVANTGELFF
TRBD1 | TRBJ1-2 | . | TRBV15 | TGTGCCACCAGCAGAGATCTTGGACAGGGGGCGCCAGGCTACACCTTC | CATSRDLGQGAPGYTF
. | TRBJ1-4 | . | TRBV6-1 | TGTGCCAGCAGTGAACCCGGGGGGAGGGATGAAAAACTGTTTTTT | CASSEPGGRDEKLFF
. | TRBJ2-1 | once | TRBV12-5 | TGTGCTAGTGGTTTGGAGAGGGGGAGCTCCTACAATGAGCAGTTCTTC | CASGLERGSSYNEQFF
. | TRBJ1-4 | . | TRBV7-9 | TGTGCCAGCAGCTCCCTTAATGAAAAACTGTTTTTT | CASSSLNEKLFF
. | TRBJ1-1 | . | TRBV9 | TGTGCCAGCAGCACGACACCGAACACTGAAGCTTTCTTT | CASSTTPNTEAFF
. | TRBJ2-3 | . | TRBV4-3 | TGCGCCAGCAGCCAAGATCCCCCGGGTTGGGATACGCAGTATTTT | CASSQDPPGWDTQYF
TRBD2 | TRBJ2-3 | . | TRBV5-4 | TGTGCCAGCAGCTTGGTAAGCGGGGGCACAGATACGCAGTATTTT | CASSLVSGGTDTQYF
TRBD1 | TRBJ1-6 | . | TRBV28 | TGTGCCAGCATTTCTAGCCGGGACAGGGTCTATTCACCCCTCCACTTT | CASISSRDRVYSPLHF
. | TRBJ2-7 | few | TRBV29-1 | TGCAGCGCCACCGGGTCGGACTCCTACGAGCAGTACTTC | CSATGSDSYEQYF
. | TRBJ1-2 | . | TRBV15 | TGTGCCACCAGCAGAGATGTGGGCGGGGCAGCAATCTATGGCTACACCTTC | CATSRDVGGAAIYGYTF
. | TRBJ2-1 | . | TRBV11-2 | TGTGCCAGCAGCTTACAAAGATCCCTAAGTTCCTACAATGAGCAGTTCTTC | CASSLQRSLSSYNEQFF
TRBD1 | TRBJ2-7 | few | TRBV7-9 | TGTGCCAGCAGCTCGACCGGGACAGGGGGGGCGTACGAGCAGTACTTC | CASSSTGTGGAYEQYF
TRBD1 | TRBJ1-2 | once | TRBV10-3 | TGTGCCATCAGTGAGTCGGGACAGGGCGCCTATGGCTACACCTTC | CAISESGQGAYGYTF
TRBD1 | TRBJ1-5 | . | TRBV6-1 | TGTGCCAGCAGTGAACAGGGGGGATATAGCAATCAGCCCCAGCATTTT | CASSEQGGYSNQPQHF
. | TRBJ2-3 | . | TRBV7-9 | TGTGCCAGCAGCATAGGGGGCGGGAGGACAGATACGCAGTATTTT | CASSIGGGRTDTQYF
TRBD2 | TRBJ2-7 | . | TRBV13 | TGTGCCAGCAGCTCGGGACTAGCGGTCTCCTACGAGCAGTACTTC | CASSSGLAVSYEQYF
TRBD1 | TRBJ2-5 | . | TRBV5-4 | TGTGCCAGCAGCCGGGGACAGGTTCAAGAGACCCAGTACTTC | CASSRGQVQETQYF
. | TRBJ1-2 | . | TRBV7-9 | TGTGCCAGCAGCCCCACGGGAGGTGTAAAGGGCTACACCTTC | CASSPTGGVKGYTF
. | TRBJ1-1 | . | TRBV27 | TGTGCCAGCAGCCCAGGGGTCGGTGAAGCTTTCTTT | CASSPGVGEAFF
. | TRBJ1-2 | . | TRBV11-1 | TGTGCCAGCAGCCAACGGACCTCCCTGGGGGGTGCTAACTATGGCTACACCTTC | CASSQRTSLGGANYGYTF
TRBD2 | TRBJ2-3 | . | TRBV2 | TGTGCCAGCAGTTGGACCGGGACTAGCGGGGGTGCGGATACGCAGTATTTT | CASSWTGTSGGADTQYF
. | TRBJ2-3 | few | TRBV4-3 | TGCGCCAGCAGCCCAGGGTTCACAGATACGCAGTATTTT | CASSPGFTDTQYF
TRBD1 | TRBJ2-5 | . | TRBV4-2 | TGTGCCAGCAGCCATGGAGGACAGGGGGGGTGTGCCCAGTACTTC | CASSHGGQGGCAQYF